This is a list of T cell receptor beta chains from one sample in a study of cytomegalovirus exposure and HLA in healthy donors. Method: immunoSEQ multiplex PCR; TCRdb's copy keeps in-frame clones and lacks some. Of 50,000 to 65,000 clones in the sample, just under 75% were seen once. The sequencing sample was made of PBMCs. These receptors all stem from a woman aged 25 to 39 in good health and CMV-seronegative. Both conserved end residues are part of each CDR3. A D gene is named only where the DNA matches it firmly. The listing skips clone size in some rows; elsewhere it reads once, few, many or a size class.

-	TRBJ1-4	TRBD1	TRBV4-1	CASSQGDRVGEKLFF	TGCGCCAGCAGCCAAGGCGACAGGGTTGGTGAAAAACTGTTTTTT
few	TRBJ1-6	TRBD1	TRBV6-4	CASRNDRDPYNSPLHF	TGTGCCAGCAGGAATGACAGGGACCCCTATAATTCACCCCTCCACTTT
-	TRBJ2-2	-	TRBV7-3	CATQGGAGVDTGELFF	TGTGCCACCCAAGGGGGGGCAGGGGTGGACACCGGGGAGCTGTTTTTT
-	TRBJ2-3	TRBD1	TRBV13	CASSSGTALPVTDTQYF	TGTGCCAGCAGCTCCGGGACAGCGTTGCCCGTCACAGATACGCAGTATTTT
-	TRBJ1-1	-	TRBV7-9	CSSSFSGNTEAFF	TGTTCCAGCAGCTTTTCAGGGAACACTGAAGCTTTCTTT
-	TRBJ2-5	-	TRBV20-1	CSAENSETQYF	TGCAGTGCCGAGAACAGTGAGACCCAGTACTTC
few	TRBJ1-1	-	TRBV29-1	CSVEVTRTGEAFF	TGCAGCGTTGAAGTAACACGTACAGGGGAAGCTTTCTTT
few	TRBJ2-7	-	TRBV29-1	CSVVLKGETAYEQYF	TGCAGCGTTGTTCTCAAGGGAGAGACGGCATACGAGCAGTACTTC
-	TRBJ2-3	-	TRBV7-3	CASSFSGSTDTQYF	TGTGCCAGCAGCTTCAGCGGGAGCACAGATACGCAGTATTTT
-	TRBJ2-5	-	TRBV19	CASSIAGSGFQETQYF	TGTGCCAGTAGTATAGCAGGGTCCGGGTTCCAAGAGACCCAGTACTTC
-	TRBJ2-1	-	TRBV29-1	CSVVGSVGNNEQFF	TGCAGCGTTGTGGGTAGCGTCGGTAACAATGAGCAGTTCTTC
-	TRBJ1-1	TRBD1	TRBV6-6	CASKGGVGTEAFF	TGTGCCAGCAAAGGGGGCGTAGGGACTGAAGCTTTCTTT
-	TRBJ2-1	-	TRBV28	CASSARGRGPTDEQFF	TGTGCCAGCAGCGCCCGGGGCAGGGGCCCTACGGATGAGCAGTTCTTC
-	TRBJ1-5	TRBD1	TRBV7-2	CASSLGAGGQPQHF	TGTGCCAGCAGCTTAGGGGCAGGGGGGCAGCCCCAGCATTTT
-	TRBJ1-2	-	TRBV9	CASSAPAGEVEGYTF	TGTGCCAGCAGCGCTCCCGCGGGGGAGGTAGAGGGCTACACCTTC
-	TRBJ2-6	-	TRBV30	CAWTGRPAGRTGGANVLTF	TGTGCCTGGACCGGCCGGCCGGCGGGCCGAACGGGAGGGGCCAACGTCCTGACTTTC
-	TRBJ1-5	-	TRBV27	CASSLVQGWDQPQHF	TGTGCCAGCAGTTTGGTACAGGGTTGGGATCAGCCCCAGCATTTT
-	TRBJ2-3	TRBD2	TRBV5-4	CASSLAGLAGMGDTQYF	TGTGCCAGCAGCTTGGCCGGACTAGCGGGAATGGGAGATACGCAGTATTTT
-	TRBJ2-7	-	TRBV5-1	CASSLEAGSSYEQYF	TGCGCCAGCAGCTTGGAAGCGGGCAGCTCCTACGAGCAGTACTTC
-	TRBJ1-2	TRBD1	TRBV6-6	CASSYGQGENYGYTF	TGTGCCAGCAGTTACGGACAGGGGGAGAACTATGGCTACACCTTC
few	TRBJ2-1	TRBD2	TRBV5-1	CASSWTSGRAANEQFF	TGCGCCAGCAGCTGGACTAGCGGGAGGGCCGCCAATGAGCAGTTCTTC
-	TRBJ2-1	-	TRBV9	CASSVDRGLANEQFF	TGTGCCAGCAGCGTAGATCGGGGGTTAGCCAATGAGCAGTTCTTC
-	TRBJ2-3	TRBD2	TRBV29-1	CSVEGGGTSGRVGTDTQYF	TGCAGCGTTGAAGGGGGAGGGACTAGCGGGAGGGTTGGCACAGATACGCAGTATTTT
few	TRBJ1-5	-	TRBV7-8	CASSLEVMTVDQPQHF	TGTGCCAGCAGCTTAGAGGTGATGACAGTTGATCAGCCCCAGCATTTT
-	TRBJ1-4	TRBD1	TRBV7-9	CASGTRGRNEKLFF	TGTGCCAGCGGAACCAGGGGGCGTAATGAAAAACTGTTTTTT
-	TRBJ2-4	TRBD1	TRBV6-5	CASSLGQGANIQYF	TGTGCCAGCAGCCTGGGACAGGGGGCAAACATTCAGTACTTC
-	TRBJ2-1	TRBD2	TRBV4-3	CASSQDLEAGVFNEQFF	TGCGCCAGCAGCCAAGATTTAGAAGCGGGAGTGTTCAATGAGCAGTTCTTC